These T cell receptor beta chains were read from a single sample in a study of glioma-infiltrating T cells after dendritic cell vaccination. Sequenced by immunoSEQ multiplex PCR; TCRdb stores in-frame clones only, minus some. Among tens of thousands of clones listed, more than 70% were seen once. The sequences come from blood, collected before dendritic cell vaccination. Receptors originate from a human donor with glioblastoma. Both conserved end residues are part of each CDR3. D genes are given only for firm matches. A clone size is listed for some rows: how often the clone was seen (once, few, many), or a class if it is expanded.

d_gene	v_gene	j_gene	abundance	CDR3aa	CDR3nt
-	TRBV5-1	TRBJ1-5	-	CASSPDGLGNQPQHF	TGCGCCAGCAGCCCAGACGGGTTGGGCAATCAGCCCCAGCATTTT
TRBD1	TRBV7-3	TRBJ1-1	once	CASSPQDRGQFTEAFF	TGTGCCAGCAGCCCCCAGGACAGGGGGCAATTCACTGAAGCTTTCTTT
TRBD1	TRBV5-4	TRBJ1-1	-	CASSSGGLGMNTEAFF	TGTGCCAGCAGTTCAGGGGGACTAGGGATGAACACTGAAGCTTTCTTT
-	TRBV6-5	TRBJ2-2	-	CASTQTGNTGELFF	TGTGCCAGCACCCAAACAGGGAACACCGGGGAGCTGTTTTTT
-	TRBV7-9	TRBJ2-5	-	CASSLMGSLETQYF	TGTGCCAGCAGCTTGATGGGCAGTTTGGAGACCCAGTACTTC
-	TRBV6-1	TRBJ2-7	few	CASSEPRTTYEQYF	TGTGCCAGCAGTGAACCCAGAACAACCTACGAGCAGTACTTC
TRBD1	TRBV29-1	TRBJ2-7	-	CSVEAVDRESYEQYF	TGCAGCGTTGAAGCTGTAGACAGGGAATCCTACGAGCAGTACTTC
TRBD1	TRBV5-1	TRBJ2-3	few	CASSLGDRVIDTQYF	TGCGCCAGCAGCTTGGGGGACAGGGTTATTGATACGCAGTATTTT
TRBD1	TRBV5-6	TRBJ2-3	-	CASSFTPGQSTDTQYF	TGTGCCAGCAGCTTTACCCCGGGACAGAGCACAGATACGCAGTATTTT
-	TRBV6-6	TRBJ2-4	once	CASSPAEQNIQYF	TGTGCCAGCAGTCCCGCGGAACAAAACATTCAGTACTTC
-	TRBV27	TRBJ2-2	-	CASSLFWRGGELFF	TGTGCCAGCAGTTTATTTTGGCGGGGCGGGGAGCTGTTTTTT
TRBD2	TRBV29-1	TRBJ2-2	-	CSALGGYNGELFF	TGCAGCGCCCTGGGAGGGTACAACGGGGAGCTGTTTTTT
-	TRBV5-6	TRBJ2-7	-	CASSARDHYEQYF	TGTGCCAGCAGCGCCAGGGATCATTACGAGCAGTACTTC
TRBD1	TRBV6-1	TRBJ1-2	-	CASSADRARPNYGYTF	TGTGCCAGCAGTGCGGACAGGGCCCGACCCAACTATGGCTACACCTTC